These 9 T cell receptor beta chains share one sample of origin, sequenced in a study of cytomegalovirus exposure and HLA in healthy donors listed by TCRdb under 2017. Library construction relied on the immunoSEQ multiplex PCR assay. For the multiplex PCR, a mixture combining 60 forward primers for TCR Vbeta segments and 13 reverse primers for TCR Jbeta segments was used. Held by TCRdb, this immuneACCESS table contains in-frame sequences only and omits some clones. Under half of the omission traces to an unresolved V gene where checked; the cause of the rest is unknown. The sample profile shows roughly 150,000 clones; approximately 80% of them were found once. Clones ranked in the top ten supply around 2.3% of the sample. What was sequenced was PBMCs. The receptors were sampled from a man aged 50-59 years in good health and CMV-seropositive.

CDR3 residues: CAASPYAGSSYEQYF. CDR3 DNA: TGTGCCGCCTCGCCCTATGCGGGGAGCTCCTACGAGCAGTACTTC. The J gene is TRBJ2-7, the V gene TRBV7-9; a weak D match, TRBD2 (6 bases). CDR1 is SEHNR, CDR2 FQNEAQ, per germline (reference sequence). CDR3 length: 15 amino acids. V was trimmed by 11 bases and J by 0 bases, leaving 20 bases between them.

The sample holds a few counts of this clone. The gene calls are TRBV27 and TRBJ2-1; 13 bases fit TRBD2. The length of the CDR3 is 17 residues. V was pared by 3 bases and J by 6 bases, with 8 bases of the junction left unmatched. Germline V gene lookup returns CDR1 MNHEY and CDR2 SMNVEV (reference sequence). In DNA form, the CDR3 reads TGTGCCAGCAGTTTTACCTCGGGACTAGCGGGGACCAATGAGCAGTTCTTC. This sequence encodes CASSFTSGLAGTNEQFF.

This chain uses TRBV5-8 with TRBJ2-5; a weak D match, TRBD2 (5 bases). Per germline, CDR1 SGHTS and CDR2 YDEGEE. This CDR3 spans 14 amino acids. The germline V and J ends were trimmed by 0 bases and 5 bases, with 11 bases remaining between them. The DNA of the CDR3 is TGTGCCAGCAGCTTGGGGCTAGCCAGTGAGACCCAGTACTTC. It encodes CASSLGLASETQYF.

CDR3 protein: CASSSDRVGNTEAFF. In DNA form, the CDR3 reads TGCGCCAGCAGCTCCGACAGGGTGGGGAACACTGAAGCTTTCTTT. V and J are TRBV5-1 and TRBJ1-1; 7 positions agree with TRBD1. The CDR3 runs 15 residues. Unmatched junction bases numbered 6, after V lost 3 bases and J lost 1 base. From germline, CDR1 is SGHRS and CDR2 YFSETQ.

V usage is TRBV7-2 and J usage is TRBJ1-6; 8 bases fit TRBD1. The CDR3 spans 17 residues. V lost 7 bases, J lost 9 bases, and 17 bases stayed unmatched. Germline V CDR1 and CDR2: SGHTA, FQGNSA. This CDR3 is CASTFGQGKGGSSPLHF. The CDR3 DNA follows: TGTGCCAGCACCTTTGGACAGGGAAAGGGTGGCAGTTCACCCCTCCACTTT.

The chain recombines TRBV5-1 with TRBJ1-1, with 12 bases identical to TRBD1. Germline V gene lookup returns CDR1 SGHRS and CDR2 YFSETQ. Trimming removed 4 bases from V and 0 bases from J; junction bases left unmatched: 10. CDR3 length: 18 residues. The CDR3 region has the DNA TGCGCCAGCAGCCCGTCCGGGACAGGGGGCGCGTTGAACACTGAAGCTTTCTTT. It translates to CASSPSGTGGALNTEAFF.

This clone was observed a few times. The CDR3 region is CASSLRAGASSYNEQFF. The CDR3, as DNA: TGTGCCAGCAGCTTAAGGGCAGGGGCGAGCTCCTACAATGAGCAGTTCTTC. This sequence joins TRBV7-9 and TRBJ2-1; possibly TRBD1 for D (6 bases). Germline V gene data show CDR1 as SEHNR and CDR2 as FQNEAQ (reference sequence). With 2 bases removed from V and 0 bases from J, the gap between germline ends came to 14 bases. This CDR3 region has 17 residues.

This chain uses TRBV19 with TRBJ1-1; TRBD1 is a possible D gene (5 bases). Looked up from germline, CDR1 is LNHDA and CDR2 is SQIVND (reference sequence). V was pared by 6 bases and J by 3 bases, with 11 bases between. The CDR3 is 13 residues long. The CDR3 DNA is TGTGCCAGTAGAAGACAGACCTACACTGAAGCTTTCTTT. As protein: CASRRQTYTEAFF.

The CDR3 reads CASSAGQGATDTQYF. CDR3 DNA sequence: TGTGCCAGCAGCGCAGGACAGGGAGCCACAGATACGCAGTATTTT. This chain links TRBV2 with TRBJ2-3; TRBD1 matches at 8 bases. Trimming at V came to 6 bases and at J to 2 bases, leaving 7 bases not matched to a gene. The CDR3 runs 15 residues. CDR1 SNHLY and CDR2 FYNNEI come from the germline V gene. Full variable domain (remainder filled in from reference TRBV2 and TRBJ2-3): EPEVTQTPSHQVTQMGQEVILRCVPISNHLYFYWYRQILGQKVEFLVSFYNNEISEKSEIFDDQFSVERPDGSNFTLKIRSTKLEDSAMYFCASSAGQGATDTQYFGPGTRLTVL.